This T cell receptor (beta chain) was documented in a study of T cell changes during pregnancy in multiple sclerosis. V was trimmed by 2 bases and J by 1 base, leaving 11 bases between them. This CDR3 region has 15 residues. Germline-derived CDR1 and CDR2 are KGHSH and LQKENI. Sequencing was performed with immunoSEQ multiplex PCR; in TCRdb, only in-frame clones are kept and a portion is missing. The repertoire includes tens of thousands of clones, 92% of them detected once, and 1% to 1.5% sits in the top ten. This receptor was identified in a female donor with multiple sclerosis, enrolled in a pregnancy study. This chain links TRBV18 with TRBJ1-1, with D maybe TRBD1 (5 bases). The material sequenced was peripheral blood. Here the CDR3 reads CASSPTGGSNTEAFF. The CDR3 nucleotides read TGTGCCAGCTCACCAACGGGGGGATCGAACACTGAAGCTTTCTTT.